This section outlines one T cell receptor beta chain sequence together with its context. No antigen is known for it. No much larger clone exists at a distance of one base, and base qualities are not known. These data belong to a study of blood T cell repertoires in COVID-19 (dated by TCRdb to the early 2020s). In terms of the full investigation: Samples covering the acute and convalescent phases of COVID-19 were provided by collaborators in the United States, Italy and Spain. The repertoires were released in a freely available public database intended as a resource for research on the immune response to SARS-CoV-2. A de-identified subject ID, COVID-19 status, age in years and sex were almost always included in the sample metadata. Deeply sampled blood TCRbeta repertoires from subjects exposed to, actively infected with, or recovered from COVID-19 were included in the dataset. Where available, HLA class I and class II types were obtained from metadata supplied by the sample provider rather than from assay-based typing. The samples were drawn from the first 160 participants of the ongoing ImmuneRACE study and from 1,254 subjects provided by 6 global collaborators. The prospective study material was composed of cDNA or gDNA derived from T cells, B-cell-depleted T cells, or PBMCs.

The immunoSEQ Assay, a bias-controlled multiplex PCR, was used to amplify TCRbeta CDR3 regions from genomic DNA. The source study handled its data this way. Nucleated cell counts per sample were estimated from amplification of reference gene primers within the assay. Sequence reads were collapsed and filtered to measure the absolute abundance of every unique TCRbeta CDR3 rearrangement. For each sample, productive Simpson clonality was calculated as the square root of Simpson's diversity index across productive rearrangements. In its TCRdb copy, this immuneACCESS table keeps in-frame sequences only and misses some clones. Where compared with another copy, unresolved V genes explain less than half of these, and the others have no known cause. The DNA was the basis for D and trimming; V, J and clone size are from that table. A total of over 110,000 clones appear in this sample, 88% of them only once. The ten largest make up roughly 1.6% of the sample.

Collaborating institutions collected whole blood in K2EDTA tubes following their own protocols. For TCRbeta analysis, collaborators shipped samples in one of three forms: frozen whole blood, isolated PBMCs, or DNA extracted from either of those sample types. Reading from cysteine to phenylalanine, the CDR3 counts 13 amino acids. Only the CDR3 DNA is retained, 39 bases long and in frame from the first base. CDR1 SGHTA and CDR2 FQGTGA are derived from the germline V gene. For this chain, trimming is 5 bases at the V end and 6 bases at the J end, and the number of junction bases without a gene match is 4. What the authors observed across the whole study: How much clinical and demographic metadata was included differed by source and by participant, and the metadata was provided uncurated.

The sequencing input was peripheral blood. The receptor was isolated from a woman aged 45-60 years with acute or convalescent COVID-19. Recombination joined TRBV7-3 with TRBJ2-7; TRBD1 agrees with 10 junctional bases. The CDR3 corresponds to CASSNDRGREQYF. The nucleotide sequence reads TGTGCCAGCAGCAACGACAGGGGGCGCGAGCAGTACTTC.